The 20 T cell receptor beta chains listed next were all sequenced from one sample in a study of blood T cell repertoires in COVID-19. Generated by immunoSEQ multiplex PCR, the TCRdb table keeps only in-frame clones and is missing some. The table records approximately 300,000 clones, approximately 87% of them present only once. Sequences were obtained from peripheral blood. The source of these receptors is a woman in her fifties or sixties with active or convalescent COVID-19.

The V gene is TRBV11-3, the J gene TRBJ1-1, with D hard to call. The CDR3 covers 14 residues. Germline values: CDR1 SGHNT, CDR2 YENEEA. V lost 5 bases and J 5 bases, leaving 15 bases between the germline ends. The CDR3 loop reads CASSAARSGTEAFF. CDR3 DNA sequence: TGTGCCAGCAGCGCGGCCCGTTCGGGGACTGAAGCTTTCTTT.

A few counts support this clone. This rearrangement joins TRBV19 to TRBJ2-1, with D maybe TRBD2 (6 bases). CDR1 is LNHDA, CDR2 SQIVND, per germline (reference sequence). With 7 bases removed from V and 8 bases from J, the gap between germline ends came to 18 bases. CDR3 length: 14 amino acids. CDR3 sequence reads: CASKRMASAYEQFF. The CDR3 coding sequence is TGTGCCAGTAAAAGGATGGCTAGCGCCTATGAGCAGTTCTTC.

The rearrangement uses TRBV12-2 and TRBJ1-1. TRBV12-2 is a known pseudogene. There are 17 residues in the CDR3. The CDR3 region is CASRLKGMDSSNTEAFF. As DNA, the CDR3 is TGTGCAAGTCGCTTAAAGGGCATGGACTCTTCGAACACTGAAGCTTTCTTT.

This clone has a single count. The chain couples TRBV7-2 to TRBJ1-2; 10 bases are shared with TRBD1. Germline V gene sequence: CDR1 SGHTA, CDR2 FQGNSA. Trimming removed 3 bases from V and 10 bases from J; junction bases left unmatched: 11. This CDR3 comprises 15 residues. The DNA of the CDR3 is TGTGCCAGCAGCTTCTGGACAGGGGGTTCTAGTGACTACACCTTC. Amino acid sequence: CASSFWTGGSSDYTF.

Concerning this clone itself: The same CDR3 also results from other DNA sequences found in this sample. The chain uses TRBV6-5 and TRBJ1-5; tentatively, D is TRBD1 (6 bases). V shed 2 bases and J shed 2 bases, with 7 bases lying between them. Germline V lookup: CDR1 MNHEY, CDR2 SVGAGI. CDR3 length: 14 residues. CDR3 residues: CASSYAGGNQPQHF. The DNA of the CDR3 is TGTGCCAGCAGTTACGCAGGGGGCAATCAGCCCCAGCATTTT.

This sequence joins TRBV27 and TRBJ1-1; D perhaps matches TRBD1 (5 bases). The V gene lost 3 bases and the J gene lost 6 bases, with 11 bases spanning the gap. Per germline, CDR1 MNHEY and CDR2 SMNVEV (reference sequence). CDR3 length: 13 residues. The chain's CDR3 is CASSFRGYAEAFF. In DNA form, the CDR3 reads TGTGCCAGCAGTTTTAGGGGATACGCTGAAGCTTTCTTT.

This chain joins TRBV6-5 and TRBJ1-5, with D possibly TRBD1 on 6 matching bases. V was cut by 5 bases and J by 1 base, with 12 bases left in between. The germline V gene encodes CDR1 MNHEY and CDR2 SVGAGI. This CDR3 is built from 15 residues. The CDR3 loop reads CASSPTGSSNQPQHF. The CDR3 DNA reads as TGTGCCAGCAGTCCAACAGGGTCGAGCAATCAGCCCCAGCATTTT.

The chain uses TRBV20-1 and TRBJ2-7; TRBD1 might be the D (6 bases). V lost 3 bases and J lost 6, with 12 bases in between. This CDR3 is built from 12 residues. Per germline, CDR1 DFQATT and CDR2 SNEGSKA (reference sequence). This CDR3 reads CSASRTVGEQYF. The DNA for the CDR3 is TGCAGTGCTAGTAGGACAGTGGGCGAGCAGTACTTC.

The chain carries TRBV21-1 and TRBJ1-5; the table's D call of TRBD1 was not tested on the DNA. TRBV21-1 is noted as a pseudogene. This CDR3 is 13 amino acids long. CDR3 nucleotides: TGTGCCAGCAGGCCACAGGGAGATCAGCCCCAGCATTTT. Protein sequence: CASRPQGDQPQHF.

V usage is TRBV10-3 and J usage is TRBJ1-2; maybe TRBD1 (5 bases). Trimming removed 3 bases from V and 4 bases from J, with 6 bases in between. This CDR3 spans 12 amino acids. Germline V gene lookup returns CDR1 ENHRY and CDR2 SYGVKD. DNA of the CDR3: TGTGCCATCAGTGACGGGGGCTATGGCTACACCTTC. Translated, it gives CAISDGGYGYTF.

The DNA of the CDR3 is TGTGCCAGCAGCGCTCAACAGAATACTGAAGCTTTCTTT. Translated: CASSAQQNTEAFF. The V gene is TRBV9, the J gene TRBJ1-1; D not certain. Germline values: CDR1 SGDLS, CDR2 YYNGEE. The CDR3 covers 13 residues. The V and J ends lost 3 bases and 5 bases respectively, with 11 bases between them.

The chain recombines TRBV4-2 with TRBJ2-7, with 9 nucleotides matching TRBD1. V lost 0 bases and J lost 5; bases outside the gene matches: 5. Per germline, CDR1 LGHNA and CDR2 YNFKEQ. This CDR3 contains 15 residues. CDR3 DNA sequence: TGTGCCAGCAGCCAAGATAGCAGGACAGGGGACGAGCAGTACTTC. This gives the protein CASSQDSRTGDEQYF.

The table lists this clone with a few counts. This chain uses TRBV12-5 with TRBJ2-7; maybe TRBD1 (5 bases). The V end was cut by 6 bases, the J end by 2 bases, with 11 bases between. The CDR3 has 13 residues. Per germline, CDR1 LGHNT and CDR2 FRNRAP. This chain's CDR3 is CASGLQVPYEQYF. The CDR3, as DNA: TGTGCTAGTGGCCTACAGGTTCCCTACGAGCAGTACTTC.

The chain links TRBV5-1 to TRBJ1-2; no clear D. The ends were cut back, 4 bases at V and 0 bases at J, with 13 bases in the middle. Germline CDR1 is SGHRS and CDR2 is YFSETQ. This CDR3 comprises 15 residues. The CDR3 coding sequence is TGCGCCAGCAGCCTCTCGGGAGGGACTAACTATGGCTACACCTTC. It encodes CASSLSGGTNYGYTF.

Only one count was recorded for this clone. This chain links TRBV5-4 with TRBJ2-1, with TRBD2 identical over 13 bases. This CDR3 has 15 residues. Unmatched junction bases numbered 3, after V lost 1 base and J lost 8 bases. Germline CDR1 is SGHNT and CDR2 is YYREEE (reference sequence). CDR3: CASSLRLAGGDEQFF. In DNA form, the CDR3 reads TGTGCCAGCAGCTTGCGACTAGCGGGAGGAGATGAGCAGTTCTTC.

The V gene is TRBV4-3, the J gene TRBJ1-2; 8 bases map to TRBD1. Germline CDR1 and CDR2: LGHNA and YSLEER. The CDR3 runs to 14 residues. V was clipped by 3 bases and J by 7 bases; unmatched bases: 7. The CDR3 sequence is CASSQVRGLRGYTF. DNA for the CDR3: TGCGCCAGCAGCCAGGTCAGGGGGCTCCGTGGCTACACCTTC.

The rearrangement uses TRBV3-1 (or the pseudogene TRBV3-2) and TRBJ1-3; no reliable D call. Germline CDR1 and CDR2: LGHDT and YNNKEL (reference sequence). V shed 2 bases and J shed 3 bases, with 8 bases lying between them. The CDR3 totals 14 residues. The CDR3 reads CASSQREIGNTIYF. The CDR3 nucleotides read TGTGCCAGCAGCCAACGTGAGATTGGAAACACCATATATTTT.

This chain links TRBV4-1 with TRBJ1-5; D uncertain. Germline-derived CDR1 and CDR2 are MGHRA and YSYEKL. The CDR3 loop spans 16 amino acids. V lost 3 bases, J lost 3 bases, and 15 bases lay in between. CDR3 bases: TGCGCCAGCAGCCAGGCCGACTGGAAACTCAATCAGCCCCAGCATTTT. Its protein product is CASSQADWKLNQPQHF.

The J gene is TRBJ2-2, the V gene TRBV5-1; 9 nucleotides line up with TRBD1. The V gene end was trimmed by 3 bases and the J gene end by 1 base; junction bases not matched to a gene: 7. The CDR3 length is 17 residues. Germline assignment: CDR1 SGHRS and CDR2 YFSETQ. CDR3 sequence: CASSSPGQGLNTGELFF. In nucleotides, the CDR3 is TGCGCCAGCAGCTCACCGGGACAGGGTCTGAACACCGGGGAGCTGTTTTTT. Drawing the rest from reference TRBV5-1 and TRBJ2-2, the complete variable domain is KAGVTQTPRYLIKTRGQQVTLSCSPISGHRSVSWYQQTPGQGLQFLFEYFSETQRNKGNFPGRFSGRQFSNSRSEMNVSTLELGDSALYLCASSSPGQGLNTGELFFGEGSRLTVL.

CDR3 coding DNA: TGTGCCAGCAGTTACTCGATGGGGGGGCAGAAGCCCCAGCATTTT. The encoded protein is CASSYSMGGQKPQHF. The chain couples TRBV6-6 to TRBJ1-5; possible D gene TRBD1, 6 bases. Germline V CDR1 and CDR2: MNHNY, SVGAGI (reference sequence). The length of the CDR3 is 15 residues. Trimming pared 0 bases from V and 8 bases from J, leaving 14 bases between.